The entry below gives a single T cell receptor (beta chain) sequence along with its context. Sequenced by immunoSEQ multiplex PCR; TCRdb stores in-frame clones only, minus some. The repertoire holds some 150,000 clones, with around nine tenths as singletons. The CDR3 has 14 residues. Germline-derived CDR1 and CDR2 are MGHDK and SYGVNS. Deletions cut 6 bases from V and 4 bases from J, with 12 bases between. The data were taken from a study of blood T cell repertoires in COVID-19. V and J are TRBV25-1 and TRBJ2-2; weak D call: TRBD1 (6 bases). Sequencing was carried out using peripheral blood. The receptor was isolated from a woman aged 45 to 65 with active or convalescent COVID-19. The CDR3 is CASSADRITGELFF. CDR3 DNA: TGTGCCAGCAGCGCCGACAGGATCACCGGGGAGCTGTTTTTT.